This T cell receptor (beta chain) emerged from a study of T cell changes during pregnancy in multiple sclerosis. Assay: immunoSEQ multiplex PCR; the TCRdb copy retains only in-frame clones and omits some. The sample consists of about 40,000 clones, roughly 94% of them appearing once. This receptor was identified in a female donor with multiple sclerosis, enrolled in a pregnancy study. Here the sequenced sample was peripheral blood, taken in the third trimester of pregnancy.

CDR3 bases: TGTGCCAGTAGTATCGGTGCGATAGTGGTCGGGGCCAACGTCCTGACTTTC. It translates to CASSIGAIVVGANVLTF. V is TRBV19 and J is TRBJ2-6; no reliable D call. CDR1 LNHDA and CDR2 SQIVND come from the germline V gene (reference sequence). Trimming stripped 3 bases from V and 4 bases from J, with 16 bases between. This CDR3 is built from 17 residues.